These 2 T cell receptor beta chains share one sample of origin, sequenced in a study of blood T cells in healthy people across ages. Sample-barcoded 5' priming and a J-beta primer mix drove a second PCR of roughly 7 to 11 cycles. A single record per CDR3 protein comes from TCRdb applying MiXCR to the 5' RACE reads. The sample lists 700,000 to 800,000 distinct CDR3 sequences; around 46% were seen once. The specimen sequenced was blood. All receptors derive from a woman in her sixties in good health.

This chain uses TRBV20-1 with TRBJ2-3, with TRBD1 matching 8 bases. This CDR3 region has 12 residues. V gave up 6 bases and J gave up 11 bases; unmatched junction bases: 10. The V gene's germline CDR1 is DFQATT and CDR2 SNEGSKA (reference sequence). The CDR3 here is CSAPRGQERQYF. CDR3 nucleotides: TGCAGTGCCCCACGGGGACAGGAACGGCAGTATTTT.

There are a few counts of this clonotype. This rearrangement joins TRBV20-1 to TRBJ1-2; 8 bases are shared with TRBD1. There are 14 residues in the CDR3. Germline V gene data show CDR1 as DFQATT and CDR2 as SNEGSKA (reference sequence). V shed 3 bases and J 4 bases; nucleotides not matched to a gene: 7. The CDR3 region has the DNA TGCAGTGCTAGGGTCAGTACAGGGGGCTATGGCTACACCTTC. It encodes CSARVSTGGYGYTF.